These T cell receptor beta chains were read from a single sample in a study of cytomegalovirus exposure and HLA in healthy donors. Clones were read by immunoSEQ multiplex PCR, and TCRdb kept only the in-frame ones, dropping some. The sample lists roughly 180,000 clones, less than 80% seen once, with under 2% in the top ten. The sample was PBMCs. Receptors were obtained from a man aged 18 to 30 in good health and CMV-seronegative. Each CDR3 is given with its conserved first and last residue. The D gene is left open where the match is weak. Size is omitted from some rows. Given values are once, few, many or a class for expanded clones.

d_call	j_call	v_call	clone_size	cdr3_nt	cdr3_aa
TRBD1	TRBJ2-7	TRBV28	.	TGTGCCAGCAGTCCAGGGACAGGGGGCCCCTACGAGCAGTACTTC	CASSPGTGGPYEQYF
.	TRBJ1-1	TRBV5-5	.	TGTGCCAGCAGCCCCACAGTTTACACTGAAGCTTTCTTT	CASSPTVYTEAFF
.	TRBJ2-5	TRBV5-4	.	TGTGCCAGCAGCTTGGACGGACAGACCCAAGAGACCCAGTACTTC	CASSLDGQTQETQYF
TRBD2	TRBJ2-7	TRBV6-5	.	TGTGCCAGCAGTTACTCGACTAGCGGAGACGAGCAGTACTTC	CASSYSTSGDEQYF
.	TRBJ1-4	TRBV7-9	.	TGTGCCAGCAGTCATAGACAGGTGCCCCTAGAACTGTTTTTT	CASSHRQVPLELFF
.	TRBJ1-2	TRBV6-5	.	TGTGCCAGCAGTTACGGGGCTATTTATGGCTACACCTTC	CASSYGAIYGYTF
TRBD2	TRBJ2-3	TRBV7-3	.	TGTGCCAGCAGCTTCCTAGCGGGGACCACAGATACGCAGTATTTT	CASSFLAGTTDTQYF
.	TRBJ2-2	TRBV27	.	TGTGCCAGCAGCACACTAAGCGGAACCGGGGAGCTGTTTTTT	CASSTLSGTGELFF
TRBD1	TRBJ2-3	TRBV5-4	few	TGTGCCAGCAGCTTGGCCCGGGACAGGGTGACAGATACGCAGTATTTT	CASSLARDRVTDTQYF
.	TRBJ2-3	TRBV9	.	TGTGCCAGCAGCGTCGGAGGCTCTAGCACAGATACGCAGTATTTT	CASSVGGSSTDTQYF
.	TRBJ2-5	TRBV28	few	TGTGCCAGCAGTCCGTCAAAGGGGCGGGAGACCCAGTACTTC	CASSPSKGRETQYF
.	TRBJ1-2	TRBV27	.	TGTGCCAGCAGTCTCAATTGGGGGGGCGAAAATGGCTACACCTTC	CASSLNWGGENGYTF
.	TRBJ2-7	TRBV5-1	.	TGCGCCAGCAGCTTGGAGGCGGGGAAGGCCAACGAGCAGTACTTC	CASSLEAGKANEQYF
.	TRBJ2-3	TRBV28	.	TGTGCCAGCAGTCCCCCCCGGGGTACATCCACAGATACGCAGTATTTT	CASSPPRGTSTDTQYF
.	TRBJ1-4	TRBV7-9	.	TGTGCCAGCAGCACCGGAGGCGGGGGTGTAGAAAAACTGTTTTTT	CASSTGGGGVEKLFF